This is a list of T cell receptor beta chains from one sample in a study of shared clonotypes between healthy human individuals. The data were produced by immunoSEQ multiplex PCR, yet TCRdb's version contains in-frame clones alone and is incomplete. This sample has hundreds of thousands of clones; 96% occur once, and the top ten carry around 0.21%. Sequenced material: naive CD8+ T cells sorted from blood. These receptors all come from a man aged 25-45 years in good health. The CDR3 runs from the conserved cysteine through the conserved F or W. Each record gives: CDR3 length, J gene, clone size, V gene, D gene, CDR3 protein, CDR3 DNA. The D gene is left open where the match is weak. Size is stated for part of the rows, as once, few or many counts, or as a class when the clone is expanded.

len: 15; j_gene: TRBJ2-1; abundance: .; v_gene: TRBV4-1; d_gene: TRBD2; CDR3aa: CASSHTSGAYNEQFF; CDR3nt: TGCGCCAGCAGCCATACTAGCGGGGCCTACAATGAGCAGTTCTTC
len: 14; j_gene: TRBJ2-1; abundance: .; v_gene: TRBV5-4; d_gene: .; CDR3aa: CASSSNRNYNEQFF; CDR3nt: TGTGCCAGCAGCTCGAACAGAAACTACAATGAGCAGTTCTTC
len: 11; j_gene: TRBJ1-1; abundance: .; v_gene: TRBV7-9; d_gene: .; CDR3aa: CASSLHPEAFF; CDR3nt: TGTGCCAGCAGCCTCCACCCGGAAGCTTTCTTT
len: 12; j_gene: TRBJ2-1; abundance: .; v_gene: TRBV2; d_gene: TRBD2; CDR3aa: CASGGEYNEQFF; CDR3nt: TGTGCCAGCGGGGGGGAGTACAATGAGCAGTTCTTC
len: 15; j_gene: TRBJ2-5; abundance: .; v_gene: TRBV18; d_gene: .; CDR3aa: CASSPQQQPQETQYF; CDR3nt: TGTGCCAGCTCACCACAACAGCAGCCTCAAGAGACCCAGTACTTC
len: 14; j_gene: TRBJ2-3; abundance: .; v_gene: TRBV28; d_gene: .; CDR3aa: CASRVQGSTDTQYF; CDR3nt: TGTGCCAGCAGAGTTCAGGGAAGCACAGATACGCAGTATTTT
len: 18; j_gene: TRBJ1-3; abundance: once; v_gene: TRBV7-6; d_gene: .; CDR3aa: CASSPIIMGPLSGNTIYF; CDR3nt: TGTGCCAGCAGCCCAATCATTATGGGCCCCCTCTCTGGAAACACCATATATTTT
len: 15; j_gene: TRBJ2-2; abundance: .; v_gene: TRBV4-1; d_gene: .; CDR3aa: CASSQRFDSTGELFF; CDR3nt: TGCGCCAGCAGCCAGAGATTCGACAGCACCGGGGAGCTGTTTTTT
len: 14; j_gene: TRBJ1-4; abundance: .; v_gene: TRBV29-1; d_gene: TRBD1; CDR3aa: CSVDWTGKDEKLFF; CDR3nt: TGCAGCGTTGATTGGACAGGGAAAGATGAAAAACTGTTTTTT
len: 18; j_gene: TRBJ2-7; abundance: .; v_gene: TRBV5-1; d_gene: TRBD2; CDR3aa: CASSVRRRASGSQYEQYF; CDR3nt: TGCGCCAGCAGCGTGAGGCGTCGGGCTAGCGGGAGTCAGTACGAGCAGTACTTC
len: 17; j_gene: TRBJ2-5; abundance: .; v_gene: TRBV28; d_gene: TRBD2; CDR3aa: CASSYHGTSVGGETQYF; CDR3nt: TGTGCCAGCAGTTACCACGGGACTAGTGTTGGTGGGGAGACCCAGTACTTC
len: 15; j_gene: TRBJ2-7; abundance: once; v_gene: TRBV4-1; d_gene: .; CDR3aa: CASSFRASGSYEQYF; CDR3nt: TGCGCCAGCAGCTTCCGGGCCTCCGGATCCTACGAGCAGTACTTC
len: 16; j_gene: TRBJ2-1; abundance: .; v_gene: TRBV7-2; d_gene: TRBD2; CDR3aa: CASSLTSGDSYNEQFF; CDR3nt: TGTGCCAGCAGCTTAACTAGCGGGGACTCCTACAATGAGCAGTTCTTC
len: 16; j_gene: TRBJ2-1; abundance: .; v_gene: TRBV28; d_gene: TRBD2; CDR3aa: CASSPVSSGRQREQFF; CDR3nt: TGTGCCAGCAGTCCCGTCTCCAGCGGGAGGCAAAGAGAGCAGTTCTTC
len: 14; j_gene: TRBJ2-7; abundance: .; v_gene: TRBV5-6; d_gene: .; CDR3aa: CASSLGTGVYEQYF; CDR3nt: TGTGCCAGCAGCTTGGGTACAGGCGTTTACGAGCAGTACTTC
len: 16; j_gene: TRBJ2-7; abundance: .; v_gene: TRBV7-6; d_gene: .; CDR3aa: CASSLLGRGVQGEQYF; CDR3nt: TGTGCCAGCAGCTTATTGGGGAGGGGGGTTCAGGGCGAGCAGTACTTC
len: 16; j_gene: TRBJ2-2; abundance: .; v_gene: TRBV10-1; d_gene: TRBD2; CDR3aa: CASGLAGATNTGELFF; CDR3nt: TGCGCCAGCGGACTAGCGGGGGCTACGAACACCGGGGAGCTGTTTTTT